Shown below are 10 T cell receptor beta chains from a single sample sequenced in a study of cytomegalovirus exposure and HLA in healthy donors. PCR primers comprised 60 Vbeta and 13 Jbeta primers. TCRdb's copy holds only in-frame clones and misses some; the assay was immunoSEQ multiplex PCR. The sample carries 85,000 to 100,000 clones, 86% recorded once. Sequencing used PBMCs. Every receptor here comes from a young man in good health and CMV-seropositive.

This clone was recorded only once. The chain couples TRBV27 to TRBJ1-1; D remains unclear. The V end was cut by 6 bases, the J end by 0 bases, with 5 bases between. The CDR3 has 12 residues. In germline, CDR1 is MNHEY, CDR2 SMNVEV (reference sequence). CDR3 region: CASRRMNTEAFF. The CDR3 nucleotides are TGTGCCAGCAGGAGGATGAACACTGAAGCTTTCTTT.

CDR3 amino acids: CASSSRQGSSGNTIYF. CDR3 coding DNA: TGTGCCAGCAGCAGCCGACAGGGAAGTTCTGGAAACACCATATATTTT. V is TRBV7-9 and J is TRBJ1-3; 7 nucleotides agree with TRBD1. The CDR3 sequence is 16 residues long. Per the germline V gene, CDR1 is SEHNR and CDR2 is FQNEAQ (reference sequence). After removal of 5 bases from V and 1 base from J, the junction contained 8 bases not matched to a gene.

The chain recombines TRBV15 with TRBJ2-3, with D perhaps TRBD1 (6 bases). Trimming shortened V by 0 bases and J by 4 bases, and 8 bases separated the two germline ends. CDR3 length: 14 amino acids. Germline CDR1 and CDR2: LNHNV and YYDKDF (reference sequence). The CDR3 protein is CATSRDQGSDTQYF. The CDR3 DNA reads as TGTGCCACCAGCAGAGATCAGGGGTCAGATACGCAGTATTTT. Full variable domain (outside the CDR3, taken from reference TRBV15 and TRBJ2-3): DAMVIQNPRYQVTQFGKPVTLSCSQTLNHNVMYWYQQKSSQAPKLLFHYYDKDFNNEADTPDNFQSRRPNTSFCFLDIRSPGLGDTAMYLCATSRDQGSDTQYFGPGTRLTVL.

The chain is built from TRBV30 and TRBJ1-1; D remains ambiguous. The CDR3 contains 11 residues. V dropped 3 bases and J dropped 1 base, with 3 bases sitting between them. Germline CDR1 GTSNPN, CDR2 SVGIG (reference sequence). For the CDR3, the DNA is TGTGCCTGGAGCAAGAACACTGAAGCTTTCTTT. This gives the protein CAWSKNTEAFF.

This clone has only a few counts. The chain carries TRBV6-1 and TRBJ1-2, with D tentatively TRBD1 (6 bases). The germline CDR1 and CDR2 sequences are MNHNS and SASEGT. This CDR3 comprises 15 residues. V lost 7 bases and J 8 bases, leaving 23 bases between the germline ends. CDR3 sequence reads: CASTPTGTQGKGYTF. The DNA of the CDR3 is TGTGCCAGCACCCCAACCGGGACCCAGGGGAAAGGCTACACCTTC.

The rearrangement joins TRBV18 to TRBJ1-2; 7 bases fit TRBD1. The CDR3 runs 13 residues. V was pared by 4 bases and J by 7 bases, with 6 bases of the junction left unmatched. Germline V lookup: CDR1 KGHSH, CDR2 LQKENI. The CDR3 coding sequence is TGTGCCAGCTCACGGAACAGGGGACGTGGCTACACCTTC. Amino acids: CASSRNRGRGYTF.

This clone has a single count. CDR3 in DNA: TGTGCCAGCAGCGTAGGTAAGCTGTCCTCCTCCTACAATGAGCAGTTCTTC. Translation: CASSVGKLSSSYNEQFF. The chain links TRBV9 to TRBJ2-1; no firm D call. CDR1 and CDR2 (germline): SGDLS, YYNGEE. With 0 bases removed from V and 0 bases from J, the gap between germline ends came to 13 bases. The CDR3 has 17 amino acids.

The chain combines TRBV6-5 with TRBJ2-7, with TRBD2 identical over 14 bases. The germline V gene encodes CDR1 MNHEY and CDR2 SVGAGI. The CDR3 is made up of 16 amino acids. After removal of 0 bases from V and 2 bases from J, the junction contained 0 bases not matched to a gene. The CDR3 region is CASSYSTSGRAYEQYF. The CDR3 DNA is TGTGCCAGCAGTTACTCGACTAGCGGGAGGGCCTACGAGCAGTACTTC.

The V call is TRBV28, the J call TRBJ2-7; TRBD2 agrees at 8 bases. V was clipped by 8 bases and J by 4 bases; unmatched bases: 10. There are 14 residues in the CDR3. Germline V gene sequence: CDR1 MDHEN, CDR2 SYDVKM. The CDR3 loop is CASQITAGGYEQYF. CDR3 DNA: TGTGCCAGCCAGATAACGGCGGGAGGTTACGAGCAGTACTTC.

V and J are TRBV5-6 and TRBJ2-1, with 9 bases identical to TRBD2. The V gene end was trimmed by 4 bases and the J gene end by 3 bases; junction bases not matched to a gene: 14. The germline gives CDR1 SGHDT, CDR2 YYEEEE. The length of the CDR3 is 18 residues. CDR3 in amino acids: CASSKPRRGLADYNEQFF. DNA for the CDR3: TGTGCCAGCAGCAAGCCGAGACGGGGACTAGCTGACTACAATGAGCAGTTCTTC. The full variable domain, in which reference TRBV5-6 and TRBJ2-1 provide the parts outside the CDR3, is DAGVTQSPTHLIKTRGQQVTLRCSPKSGHDTVSWYQQALGQGPQFIFQYYEEEERQRGNFPDRFSGHQFPNYSSELNVNALLLGDSALYLCASSKPRRGLADYNEQFFGPGTRLTVL.